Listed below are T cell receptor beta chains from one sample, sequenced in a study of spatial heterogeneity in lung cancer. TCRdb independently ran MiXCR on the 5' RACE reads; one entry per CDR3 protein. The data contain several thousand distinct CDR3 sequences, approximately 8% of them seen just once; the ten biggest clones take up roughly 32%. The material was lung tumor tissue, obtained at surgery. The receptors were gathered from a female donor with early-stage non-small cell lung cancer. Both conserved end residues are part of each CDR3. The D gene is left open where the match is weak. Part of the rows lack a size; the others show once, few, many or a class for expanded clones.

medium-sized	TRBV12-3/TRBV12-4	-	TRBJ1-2	TGTGCCAGCACCACCGGGGGGCGGTACTATGGCTACACCTTC	CASTTGGRYYGYTF
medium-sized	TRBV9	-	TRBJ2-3	TGTGCCAGCAGCGTAGCTACAGAGGGGCCAAATACGCAGTATTTT	CASSVATEGPNTQYF
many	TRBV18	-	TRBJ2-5	TGTGCCAGCTCACCATGGGGGCCGGGGACGGGAGAGACCCAGTACTTC	CASSPWGPGTGETQYF
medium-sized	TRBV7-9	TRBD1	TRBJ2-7	TGTGCCAGCAGCGCTCAGACAGGGAGTCACTACGAGCAGTACTTC	CASSAQTGSHYEQYF
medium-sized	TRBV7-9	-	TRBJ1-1	TGTGCCAGCAGCTTAGTAAACGGAGGACTGAACACTGAAGCTTTCTTT	CASSLVNGGLNTEAFF
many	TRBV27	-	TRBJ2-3	TGTGCCAGCAGTTCCCGACAGACTTACACAGATACGCAGTATTTT	CASSSRQTYTDTQYF
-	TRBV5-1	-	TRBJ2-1	TGCGCCAGCAGCTTGGAGGGGCTAGGCGGCAACAATGAGCAGTTCTTC	CASSLEGLGGNNEQFF
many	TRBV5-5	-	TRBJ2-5	TGTGCCAGCAGCCGGGCCCTTTACCAAGAGACCCAGTACTTC	CASSRALYQETQYF
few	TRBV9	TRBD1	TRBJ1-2	TGTGCCAGCAGCGGTCACACAGGGGGCTCATTTGGCTACACCTTC	CASSGHTGGSFGYTF
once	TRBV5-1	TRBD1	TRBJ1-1	TGCGCCAGCAGCTTTACGCCGCAGGGGGCTGGCGATCCTGAAGCTTTCTTT	CASSFTPQGAGDPEAFF
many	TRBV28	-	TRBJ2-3	TGTGCCAGCAGTTACCCTGGCCCCAGCACAGATACGCAGTATTTT	CASSYPGPSTDTQYF
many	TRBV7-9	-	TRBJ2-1	TGTGCCAGCAGCTTAGAGCTGGATGAGCAGTTCTTC	CASSLELDEQFF
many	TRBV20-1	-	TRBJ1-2	TGCAGTGCTAGAGTCCCCGTGGGTTACTATGGCTACACCTTC	CSARVPVGYYGYTF
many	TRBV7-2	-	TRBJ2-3	TGTGCCATCGACCCCCGCGCCGGGACGGATACGCAGTATTTT	CAIDPRAGTDTQYF
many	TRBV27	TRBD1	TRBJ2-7	TGTGCCAGCAGTTTAGGACAGGGGCCGGCGCAGTACTTC	CASSLGQGPAQYF
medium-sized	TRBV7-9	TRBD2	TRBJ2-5	TGTGCCAGCAGCTTGGGGACTAGCGGGATCCAAGAGACCCAGTACTTC	CASSLGTSGIQETQYF
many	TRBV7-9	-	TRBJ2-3	TGTGCCAGCAGCTCGAACAAGCGTTGGGCAGATACGCAGTATTTT	CASSSNKRWADTQYF
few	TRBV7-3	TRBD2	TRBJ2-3	TGTGCCAGCAGTTACTTTAGCGGGAGAACAGATACGCAGTATTTT	CASSYFSGRTDTQYF
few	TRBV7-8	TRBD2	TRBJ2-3	TGTGCCAGCCGCTTGGGCGGGGGGACCACAGATACGCAGTATTTT	CASRLGGGTTDTQYF
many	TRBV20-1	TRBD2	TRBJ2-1	TGCAGTGCTCCTCGACTAGCGGGAGAGCAAATCAATGAGCAGTTCTTC	CSAPRLAGEQINEQFF
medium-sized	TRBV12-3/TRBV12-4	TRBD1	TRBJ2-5	TGTGCCAGCAGTCGACAGGGGAAATGGGGGTACCAAGAGACCCAGTACTTC	CASSRQGKWGYQETQYF
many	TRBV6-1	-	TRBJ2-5	TGTGCCAGCAGTGAAGGTCCCGACGGGACCCAGTACTTC	CASSEGPDGTQYF